Given below is one TCR beta chain in context. It lacks a known antigen. Per-nucleotide qualities are absent, and no much larger clonotype sits a single base away. This entry is derived from a study of cytomegalovirus exposure and HLA in healthy donors (dated by TCRdb to about 2017). About the investigation overall: According to a later analysis, the 120 validation repertoires were produced on the same platform as the roughly 600 repertoires of the first cohort. The study aimed to test whether signatures of past pathogen exposure could be identified by cataloging public T cell receptors. Besides the first cohort of 550 to 750 subjects, a separate validation cohort made up of roughly 130 different subjects was used. To predict cytomegalovirus infection status, the study combined high-throughput TCR immunosequencing, statistical association of individual TCRs with disease status, and machine learning. Broader findings and caveats from the paper: The study gave a list of 150 to 200 TCR beta chains associated with cytomegalovirus. Most TCR sequences were observed very rarely across donors, whereas some public TCRs were present in many individuals. The classifier was reported to diagnose cytomegalovirus status with high specificity and sensitivity in both the original cohort and the validation cohort. All 130 or so repertoires were used to score co-occurrence in the validation cohort in a later analysis, because that analysis had no HLA typing for the cohort. The authors suggested that the approach could potentially be generalized to other disease states and immunological phenotypes. In vitro tests confirmed that a few of the cytomegalovirus-associated TCR beta chains recognize cytomegalovirus antigens. In a later analysis, TCRs clustered in the first cohort were found to also tend to co-occur in the 130 or so validation repertoires, with 85% to 95% of cluster scores above 0.

The donors belonged to the validation cohort of roughly 120 subjects, which was separate from the approximately 700-subject first cohort. The library was produced with the immunoSEQ multiplex PCR assay. As for the authors' bioinformatics: A statistical classification framework was built for diagnosing cytomegalovirus status from the catalog of TCR beta chain sequences. This immuneACCESS table, as held by TCRdb, lists in-frame sequences with V and J called but not all clones. Of the missing ones, under half trace to an unresolved V gene in checked studies; the others have no known cause. V and J calls and clone size come straight from that table; D and trimming were deduced from the DNA. This sample gives about 150,000 clones in total; 86% of them show up just once. The top ten hold around 20% of the sample. Inclusive of the bounding cysteine and phenylalanine, the CDR3 is 15 residues long. Just CDR3 DNA is preserved here, 45 bases in frame from base 1. CDR1 and CDR2 are read off the germline V gene as LGHNA and YSLEER. Trimming leaves V shorter by 2 bases and J shorter by 3 bases, with the junction holding 2 bases beyond the gene matches.

The sequence derives from a young man in good health and CMV-seropositive. The chain was built from TRBV4-3 and TRBJ2-7; 12 nucleotides in the junction match TRBD2. The specimen was PBMCs. The DNA is as follows: TGCGCCAGCAGCCAACTAGCGGGGGGGGGCTACGAGCAGTACTTC. Its protein is CASSQLAGGGYEQYF.